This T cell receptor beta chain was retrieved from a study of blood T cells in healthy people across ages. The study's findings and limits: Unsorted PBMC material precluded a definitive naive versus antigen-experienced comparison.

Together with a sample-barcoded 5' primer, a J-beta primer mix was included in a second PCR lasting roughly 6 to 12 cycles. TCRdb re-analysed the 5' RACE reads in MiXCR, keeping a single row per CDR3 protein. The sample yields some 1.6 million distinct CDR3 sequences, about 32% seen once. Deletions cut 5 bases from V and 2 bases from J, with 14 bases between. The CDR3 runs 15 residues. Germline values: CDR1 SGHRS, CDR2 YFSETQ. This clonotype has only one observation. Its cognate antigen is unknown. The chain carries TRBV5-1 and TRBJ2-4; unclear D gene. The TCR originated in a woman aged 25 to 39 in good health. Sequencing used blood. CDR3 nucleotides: TGCGCCAGCAGTGCCTCTGGAGCTCCCAAAAACATTCAGTACTTC. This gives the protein CASSASGAPKNIQYF.